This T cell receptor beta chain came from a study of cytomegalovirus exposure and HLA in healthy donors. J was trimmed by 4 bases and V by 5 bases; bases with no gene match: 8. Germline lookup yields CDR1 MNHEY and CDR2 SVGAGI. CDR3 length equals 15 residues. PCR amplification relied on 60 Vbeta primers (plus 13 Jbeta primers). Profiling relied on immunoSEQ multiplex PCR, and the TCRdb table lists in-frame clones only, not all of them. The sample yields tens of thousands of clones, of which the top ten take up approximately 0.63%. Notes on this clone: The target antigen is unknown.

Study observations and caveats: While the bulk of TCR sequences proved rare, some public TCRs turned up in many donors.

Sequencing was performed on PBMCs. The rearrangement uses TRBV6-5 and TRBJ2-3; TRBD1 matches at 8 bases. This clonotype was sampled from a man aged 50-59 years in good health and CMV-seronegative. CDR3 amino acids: CASSRRGLLADTQYF. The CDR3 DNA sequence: TGTGCCAGCAGTCGCAGGGGGCTTTTGGCAGATACGCAGTATTTT.